This T cell receptor beta chain came from a study of prognosis after radiotherapy for stage I lung cancer. Germline V gene sequence: CDR1 MNHEY, CDR2 SVGEGT. V shed 6 bases and J shed 8 bases, with 22 bases lying between them. The CDR3 consists of 15 residues. Two rounds of multiplex PCR amplified TCR beta CDR3 from genomic DNA. Round-one PCR had primers specific to each TRBV and TRBJ gene. One entry per CDR3 protein, called by TCRdb with MiXCR from the multiplex PCR reads. In the table there are 10,000 or so distinct CDR3 sequences, less than 65% of which are singletons. Sequenced material: PBMCs, taken before or after stereotactic body radiation therapy (not recorded which). The source of this sequence is a donor at least 50 years old with non-small cell lung cancer. V is TRBV6-2 or TRBV6-3 and J is TRBJ1-2, with D unclear. CDR3 nucleotide sequence: TGTGCCAGCAGAGCACAACCCCAAGGTCTGGGAGGCTACACCTTC. Translation gives CASRAQPQGLGGYTF.